This T cell receptor (beta chain) was sequenced during a study of cytomegalovirus exposure and HLA in healthy donors. 60 Vbeta and 13 Jbeta primers were used in PCR. The data were produced by immunoSEQ multiplex PCR, yet TCRdb's version contains in-frame clones alone and is incomplete. This repertoire shows about 87,000 clones, under 80% found once; its top ten account for more than 20%. As for this clone: At one of its ends the junction is not consistent with the germline gene, which may arise from a read error.

Sequenced material: PBMCs. The origin of this receptor is a man aged 30-40 years in good health and CMV-seropositive.

CDR3 sequence reads: CAWSSDRHSNQPQNF. The CDR3, as DNA: TGTGCCTGGAGTTCGGACAGGCATTCCAATCAGCCCCAGAATTTT. This rearrangement joins TRBV30 to TRBJ1-5, with 7 bases lining up with TRBD1. Germline CDR1 GTSNPN, CDR2 SVGIG (reference sequence). The CDR3 has 15 amino acids.